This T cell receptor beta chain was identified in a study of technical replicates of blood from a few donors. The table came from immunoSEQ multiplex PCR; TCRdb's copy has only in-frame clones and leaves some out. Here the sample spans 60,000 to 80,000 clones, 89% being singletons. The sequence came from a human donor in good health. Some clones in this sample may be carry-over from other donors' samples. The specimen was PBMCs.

CDR3 nucleotide sequence: TGTGCCAGCAGCGAAGGACTAGCGGGGGGGCTAGCCAAAAACATTCAGTACTTC. Amino acid sequence: CASSEGLAGGLAKNIQYF. The chain uses TRBV5-4 and TRBJ2-4; 15 nucleotides match TRBD2. In germline, CDR1 is SGHNT, CDR2 YYREEE (reference sequence). This CDR3 has 18 amino acids. The junction had 5 bases not matched to a gene; V was cut back by 4 bases and J by 0 bases.